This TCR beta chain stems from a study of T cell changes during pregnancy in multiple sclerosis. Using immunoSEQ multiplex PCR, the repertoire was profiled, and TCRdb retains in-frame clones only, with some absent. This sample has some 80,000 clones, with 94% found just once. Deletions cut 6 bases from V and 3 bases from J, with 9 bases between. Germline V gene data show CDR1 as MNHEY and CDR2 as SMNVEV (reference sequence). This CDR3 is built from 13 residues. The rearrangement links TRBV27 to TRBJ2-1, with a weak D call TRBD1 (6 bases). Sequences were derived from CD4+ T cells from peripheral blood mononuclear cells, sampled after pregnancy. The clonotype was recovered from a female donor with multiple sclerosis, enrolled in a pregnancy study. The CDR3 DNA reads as TGTGCCAGCAGAGGGACAATCTACAATGAGCAGTTCTTC. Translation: CASRGTIYNEQFF.